The 23 T cell receptor beta chains below all came from one sample that was sequenced in a study of blood T cell repertoires in COVID-19. Sequenced by immunoSEQ multiplex PCR; TCRdb stores in-frame clones only, minus some. The sample yields fewer than 300,000 clones, 85% to 90% seen once. The sequenced sample consisted of peripheral blood. These receptors were taken from a human donor in a cohort sampled during active COVID-19.

This clone was found once. This chain joins TRBV19 and TRBJ2-7, with 7 bases aligning to TRBD1. Unmatched junction bases numbered 7, after V lost 3 bases and J lost 2 bases. In germline, CDR1 is LNHDA, CDR2 SQIVND (reference sequence). This CDR3 spans 15 amino acids. This CDR3 is CASSMEDRAAYEQYF. The CDR3 region has the DNA TGTGCCAGTAGTATGGAAGACAGGGCGGCCTACGAGCAGTACTTC.

The rearrangement joins TRBV9 to TRBJ2-2; 9 bases are a match to TRBD2. The CDR3 is 17 residues long. With V trimmed by 1 base and J by 10 bases, 14 bases remained unmatched. The germline V gene has CDR1 SGDLS and CDR2 YYNGEE. This chain's CDR3 is CASSVNVEREEVEELFF. The CDR3 DNA is TGTGCCAGCAGCGTAAATGTTGAGCGGGAGGAGGTCGAGGAGCTGTTTTTT.

The rearrangement links TRBV28 to TRBJ2-5, with 10 nucleotides matching TRBD2. This CDR3 region has 14 residues. J was trimmed by 5 bases and V by 6 bases; bases with no gene match: 6. Germline values: CDR1 MDHEN, CDR2 SYDVKM. The CDR3 loop reads CASSPLAGAETQYF. CDR3 in DNA: TGTGCCAGCAGCCCTCTAGCGGGAGCCGAGACCCAGTACTTC. Full variable domain (rest looked up from reference TRBV28 and TRBJ2-5): DVKVTQSSRYLVKRTGEKVFLECVQDMDHENMFWYRQDPGLGLRLIYFSYDVKMKEKGDIPEGYSVSREKKERFSLILESASTNQTSMYLCASSPLAGAETQYFGPGTRLLVL.

The rearrangement joins TRBV9 to TRBJ2-2; 15 nucleotides agree with TRBD2. V lost 4 bases, J lost 0 bases, and 7 bases stayed unmatched. The CDR3 runs 19 residues. From germline, CDR1 is SGDLS and CDR2 YYNGEE. CDR3: CASSRTSGRAFSNTGELFF. CDR3 DNA: TGTGCCAGCAGCCGGACTAGCGGGAGGGCCTTTTCGAACACCGGGGAGCTGTTTTTT.

The chain recombines TRBV6-4 with TRBJ2-7; perhaps TRBD2 as D (6 bases). The V gene lost 0 bases and the J gene lost 2 bases, with 11 bases spanning the gap. The CDR3 is made up of 15 amino acids. The V gene's germline CDR1 is MRHNA and CDR2 SNTAGT. The CDR3 DNA is TGTGCCAGCAGTGACTCGTTGACTAGAACCTACGAGCAGTACTTC. Its protein is CASSDSLTRTYEQYF.

V and J are TRBV28 and TRBJ2-1; D might be TRBD1 (5 bases). Trimming removed 3 bases at V and 10 bases at J, with 10 bases between. This CDR3 comprises 12 residues. The germline V gene encodes CDR1 MDHEN and CDR2 SYDVKM. The DNA of the CDR3 is TGTGCCAGCAGTTTTAAAAGGGGCGAGCAGTTCTTC. Translated: CASSFKRGEQFF. Complete variable domain (other parts from reference TRBV28 and TRBJ2-1): DVKVTQSSRYLVKRTGEKVFLECVQDMDHENMFWYRQDPGLGLRLIYFSYDVKMKEKGDIPEGYSVSREKKERFSLILESASTNQTSMYLCASSFKRGEQFFGPGTRLTVL.

The genes are TRBV6-5 and TRBJ2-5, with TRBD2 identical over 8 bases. Germline CDR1 and CDR2: MNHEY and SVGAGI. The trim removed 2 bases at V and 4 bases at J, leaving 9 bases unmatched. This CDR3 has 16 amino acids. CDR3 protein: CASSYLTGGPAETQYF. The CDR3 DNA reads as TGTGCCAGCAGTTACCTTACGGGAGGGCCGGCAGAGACCCAGTACTTC.

Of note for this clone: This sample includes further DNA sequences coding for the same CDR3. The chain combines TRBV12-3 or TRBV12-4 with TRBJ1-1; a weak D match, TRBD1 (5 bases). The CDR3 has 13 residues. Trimming shortened V by 6 bases and J by 3 bases, and 11 bases separated the two germline ends. In DNA, the CDR3 is TGTGCCAGCAGCCGACAGCTAGACACTGAAGCTTTCTTT. It specifies CASSRQLDTEAFF.

The chain couples TRBV27 to TRBJ2-1; 11 bases map to TRBD2. The CDR3 consists of 17 residues. Unmatched junction bases numbered 9, after V lost 5 bases and J lost 3 bases. Germline-derived CDR1 and CDR2 are MNHEY and SMNVEV (reference sequence). The CDR3, as DNA: TGTGCCAGCAGTCGGATAGGGACTAGCGGAGACTACAATGAGCAGTTCTTC. It codes for CASSRIGTSGDYNEQFF.

The V gene is TRBV2, the J gene TRBJ2-5, with D tentatively TRBD2 (6 bases). The CDR3 contains 13 residues. V gave up 7 bases and J gave up 1 base, with 10 bases separating them. Germline V gene data show CDR1 as SNHLY and CDR2 as FYNNEI. The CDR3 coding sequence is TGTGCCAGCACGGGGGACCTCCAAGAGACCCAGTACTTC. It yields the protein CASTGDLQETQYF.

The rearrangement links TRBV5-1 to TRBJ2-6; 8 bases line up with TRBD1. CDR1 is SGHRS, CDR2 YFSETQ, per germline. The CDR3 totals 16 residues. V was clipped by 6 bases and J by 1 base; unmatched bases: 6. DNA of the CDR3: TGCGCCAGCAACGACAGGGGACCTTCTGGGGCCAACGTCCTGACTTTC. Encoded protein: CASNDRGPSGANVLTF. The complete variable domain, with remaining parts taken from reference TRBV5-1 and TRBJ2-6, reads KAGVTQTPRYLIKTRGQQVTLSCSPISGHRSVSWYQQTPGQGLQFLFEYFSETQRNKGNFPGRFSGRQFSNSRSEMNVSTLELGDSALYLCASNDRGPSGANVLTFGAGSRLTVL.

The chain is built from TRBV10-3 and TRBJ2-1, with TRBD2 matching 10 bases. CDR1 is ENHRY and CDR2 is SYGVKD in the germline V gene. This CDR3 is 17 amino acids long. V shed 5 bases, J shed 1 base, and the junction held 8 bases outside the gene matches. This CDR3 is CAISSSGRLRSYNEQFF. The CDR3 nucleotides read TGTGCCATCAGTAGTAGCGGGAGGTTAAGGTCCTACAATGAGCAGTTCTTC.

The rearrangement uses TRBV6-5 and TRBJ1-1; TRBD1 aligns across 9 bases. The J segment lost 5 bases and the V segment lost 2 bases, leaving 6 bases of the junction unmatched. The length of the CDR3 is 15 residues. In germline, CDR1 is MNHEY, CDR2 SVGAGI. The CDR3 bases are TGTGCCAGCAGTTACGGCCTGACAGGGGGGACTGAAGCTTTCTTT. This codes for CASSYGLTGGTEAFF.

In the case of this clone: Distinct nucleotide sequences in the sample also encode this CDR3. V gene TRBV5-1 combines with J gene TRBJ2-1; 9 bases agree with TRBD2. Germline V gene data show CDR1 as SGHRS and CDR2 as YFSETQ. J was trimmed by 0 bases and V by 5 bases; bases with no gene match: 3. This CDR3 spans 15 amino acids. CDR3 nucleotide sequence: TGCGCCAGCAGTTATAGCGGGAGCTCCTACAATGAGCAGTTCTTC. It codes for CASSYSGSSYNEQFF.

V is TRBV5-6 and J is TRBJ1-1; D remains unclear. Trimming cost V 1 base and J 1 base, with 14 bases left between them. CDR1 is SGHDT, CDR2 YYEEEE, per germline. The CDR3 loop spans 16 amino acids. CDR3 amino acids: CASSLWWGGKNTEAFF. CDR3 DNA: TGTGCCAGCAGCTTGTGGTGGGGAGGCAAGAACACTGAAGCTTTCTTT.

The chain links TRBV18 to TRBJ2-3; TRBD2 is a possible D gene (5 bases). Germline values: CDR1 KGHSH, CDR2 LQKENI. The CDR3 covers 15 residues. V gave up 2 bases and J gave up 0 bases, with 9 bases separating them. The CDR3 region has the DNA TGTGCCAGCTCACCAGGAGCGGCGAGCACAGATACGCAGTATTTT. The encoded protein is CASSPGAASTDTQYF.

Many counts were recorded for this clone. The genes are TRBV5-4 and TRBJ2-2; maybe TRBD1 (5 bases). Germline V CDR1 and CDR2: SGHNT, YYREEE (reference sequence). This CDR3 is built from 15 residues. Trimming pared 4 bases from V and 6 bases from J, leaving 16 bases between. The CDR3, as DNA: TGTGCCAGCAGCCCGGGCGCAGGGTGGTCCGGGGAGCTGTTTTTT. This translates into CASSPGAGWSGELFF.

This clone showed up just once. The rearrangement links TRBV16 to TRBJ2-1, with D tentatively TRBD1 (6 bases). V lost 6 bases, J lost 6 bases, and 15 bases lay in between. CDR1 and CDR2 from the germline V gene are KGHSY and FQNENV. This CDR3 has 14 amino acids. The CDR3 is CASSAQGEGNEQFF. As DNA, the CDR3 is TGTGCCAGCAGTGCACAGGGTGAGGGCAATGAGCAGTTCTTC. Using reference TRBV16 and TRBJ2-1 for the parts outside the CDR3, the full variable domain is GEEVAQTPKHLVRGEGQKAKLYCAPIKGHSYVFWYQQVLKNEFKFLISFQNENVFDETGMPKERFSAKCLPNSPCSLEIQATKLEDSAVYFCASSAQGEGNEQFFGPGTRLTVL.

The genes are TRBV11-3 and TRBJ2-4; no firm D call. V was pared by 0 bases and J by 0 bases, with 9 bases between. CDR3 length: 16 amino acids. CDR1 is SGHNT and CDR2 is YENEEA in the germline V gene. The CDR3 coding sequence is TGTGCCAGCAGCTTAGATCCGAGCATAGCCAAAAACATTCAGTACTTC. It specifies CASSLDPSIAKNIQYF.

The V and J genes are TRBV2 and TRBJ2-7; 8 bases agree with TRBD1. This CDR3 is 14 amino acids long. The germline V gene has CDR1 SNHLY and CDR2 FYNNEI. The J segment lost 6 bases and the V segment lost 5 bases, leaving 9 bases of the junction unmatched. The CDR3 DNA follows: TGTGCCAGCAGTTGGAGACAGGGGCCCGGCGAGCAGTACTTC. Protein sequence: CASSWRQGPGEQYF.

This clone has a single count. This sequence joins TRBV28 and TRBJ2-3; tentatively, D is TRBD1 (7 bases). Per germline, CDR1 MDHEN and CDR2 SYDVKM. Trimming took off 11 bases at V and 6 bases at J, with 15 bases between the two ends. The CDR3 totals 12 residues. The CDR3 coding sequence is TGTGCCGAGGGACAGACTAGGGATACGCAGTATTTT. It specifies CAEGQTRDTQYF.

The rearrangement joins TRBV9 to TRBJ1-1, with no clear D. The CDR3 length is 13 residues. Per germline, CDR1 SGDLS and CDR2 YYNGEE. The germline V and J ends were trimmed by 3 bases and 1 base, with 7 bases remaining between them. CDR3 sequence reads: CASSDHGNTEAFF. CDR3 nucleotides: TGTGCCAGCAGCGACCACGGGAACACTGAAGCTTTCTTT. The complete variable domain, with remaining parts taken from reference TRBV9 and TRBJ1-1, reads DSGVTQTPKHLITATGQRVTLRCSPRSGDLSVYWYQQSLDQGLQFLIQYYNGEERAKGNILERFSAQQFPDLHSELNLSSLELGDSALYFCASSDHGNTEAFFGQGTRLTVV.

This clone was observed a handful of times. The CDR3 DNA is TGTGCCACCTTGACAGGGGGCACCGGGGAGCTGTTTTTT. It yields the protein CATLTGGTGELFF. This rearrangement joins TRBV5-6 to TRBJ2-2; 9 bases are a match to TRBD1. CDR1 and CDR2 from the germline V gene are SGHDT and YYEEEE. This CDR3 contains 13 residues. After removal of 9 bases from V and 4 bases from J, the junction contained 4 bases not matched to a gene.